This entry describes one T cell receptor (beta chain). What it binds is unknown. Clones were sequenced by immunoSEQ multiplex PCR, and TCRdb holds only the in-frame ones, with some missing. The sample records under 85,000 clones, around 89% being singletons. Autoimmune disease history or systemic immunosuppression led to patient exclusion. The data are from a study of OX40 agonist ivuxolimab in advanced cancers. Study overall: Antecedent anti-PD-1, anti-PD-L1 or anti-CTLA-4 therapy was permissible, with about 39% having received some. Study-wide points: Determination of antigen specificity was not performed for the expanded peripheral T cells. In a subset of nonresponders, normalized T-cell clonal expansion was also low.

The length of the CDR3 is 13 residues. CDR1 is MNHNS, CDR2 SASEGT, per germline. The V and J ends lost 6 bases and 0 bases respectively, with 6 bases between them. This clonotype originated in an adult with an advanced solid tumor such as melanoma, head and neck, liver or kidney cancer. The rearrangement links TRBV6-1 to TRBJ1-3; no definite D call. Source: CD4+ or CD8+ T cells sorted from blood, taken in a trial of the OX40 agonist ivuxolimab. CDR3 nucleotides: TGTGCCAGCAGGCCCTTCTCTGGAAACACCATATATTTT. This encodes CASRPFSGNTIYF.